This TCR beta chain comes out of a study of blood T cell repertoires in COVID-19. Study details: Samples of COVID-19 (acute and convalescent) were obtained from the United States, Italy and Spain. T cells, B-cell-depleted T cells, or PBMCs provided the cDNA or gDNA that served as material.

In the authors' workflow: Nucleated cell number was recorded as an estimate derived from reference gene primer amplification. Method: immunoSEQ multiplex PCR; TCRdb's copy keeps in-frame clones and lacks some. That table furnishes V, J and clone size, whereas the DNA furnished D and trimming. The data hold 200,000 to 250,000 clones, with about nine tenths observed a single time. Germline V lookup: CDR1 LGHDT, CDR2 YNNKEL (reference sequence). V lost 1 base and J lost 3; bases outside the gene matches: 4. The CDR3 runs 18 residues. This clone has only one observation. The receptor comes from a woman between 50 and 59 years old with acute or convalescent COVID-19. The chain couples TRBV3-1 (or the pseudogene TRBV3-2) to TRBJ2-6; 12 nucleotides align to TRBD2. Sequenced: peripheral blood. The CDR3 spells CASSQVTSGGNGANVLTF. CDR3 nucleotides: TGTGCCAGCAGCCAAGTGACTAGCGGGGGAAATGGGGCCAACGTCCTGACTTTC.